This T cell receptor beta chain was observed in a study of T cells after yellow fever vaccination. The germline gives CDR1 SGHVS, CDR2 FNYEAQ. The CDR3 has 17 residues. TCRdb called the 5' RACE reads again in MiXCR, with one record for every CDR3 protein. The data show around 400,000 distinct CDR3 sequences, 11% seen once. Note on this clonotype: One end of the junction fails to match germline, which may point to a read error.

V is TRBV7-6 and J is TRBJ2-1; 12 bases match TRBD2. The receptor's source is a man younger than 30 who received the YFV17D yellow fever vaccine. Specimen: PBMCs, collected on the day of the first yellow fever vaccination. The CDR3 coding sequence is TGTGCCAGCAGCCTAGCGGGGGGGCTAGGGTCTTACAATGAGCAGTTCTTC. It translates to CASSLAGGLGSYNEQFF.